The 13 T cell receptor beta chains listed next were all sequenced from one sample in a study of post-analysis software for immune sequencing data. Broader study findings: There were five or six TRBV segments more frequent in patients than controls, and TRBV5-6, TRBV5-1 and TRBV20-1 were among them.

Carried by the TCR beta cDNA libraries were unique molecular identifiers. MiXCR, applied by TCRdb to the PCR reads, yields one record per CDR3 protein. The sample gives about 770,000 distinct CDR3 sequences, roughly 46% of which show up once; 4% to 5% is in the top ten. No antigen is known for these receptors. The sequenced sample consisted of blood. Receptor source: a girl between 5 and 17 years old with multiple sclerosis.

The V gene is TRBV21-1, the J gene TRBJ1-5; the table assigns TRBD1, which was not confirmed against the DNA. TRBV21-1 is marked as a pseudogene. The CDR3 is 16 amino acids. This CDR3 is CASRINRGYSNQPQHF. DNA of the CDR3: TGTGCCAGCAGGATCAACAGGGGATATAGCAATCAGCCCCAGCATTTT.

The chain uses TRBV7-9 and TRBJ2-7; possible D gene TRBD1, 6 bases. The DNA end is a closer match to TRBJ2-5, so the J assignment may be wrong. This CDR3 is built from 14 residues. Germline V CDR1 and CDR2: SEHNR, FQNEAQ (reference sequence). CDR3 DNA sequence: TGTGCCAGCTCCCCCACAGGGACAATGGAGACCCAGTACTTC. Translation gives CASSPTGTMETQYF.

This clonotype was seen more than once but under ten times. V gene TRBV30 combines with J gene TRBJ2-1; D perhaps matches TRBD1 (6 bases). The V gene's germline CDR1 is GTSNPN and CDR2 SVGIG (reference sequence). This CDR3 contains 14 residues. The V end lost 5 bases, the J end lost 8 bases, and 19 bases lay between the germline ends. Written as DNA, the CDR3 is TGTGCCTGGGGGTGGGGGCGAAAGGGTGATGAGCAGTTCTTC. Its protein is CAWGWGRKGDEQFF.

The genes are TRBV4-2 and TRBJ2-7, with 9 nucleotides matching TRBD1. Trimming cost V 1 base and J 2 bases; bases outside gene matches: 6. The CDR3 consists of 16 residues. The V gene's germline CDR1 is LGHNA and CDR2 YNFKEQ. The CDR3 sequence is CASSQAAGQGAYEQYF. The CDR3 DNA is TGTGCCAGCAGCCAAGCCGCGGGACAGGGAGCCTACGAGCAGTACTTC.

This clonotype has more than one count but fewer than ten. CDR3 sequence (DNA): TGTGCCAGCAACAGGGGATCTTCTGGGGCCAACGTCCTGACTTTC. This encodes CASNRGSSGANVLTF. This sequence joins TRBV9 and TRBJ2-6; 7 positions match TRBD1. Per the germline V gene, CDR1 is SGDLS and CDR2 is YYNGEE. Trimming took 6 bases from V and 1 from J; bases not matched to a gene: 4. The CDR3 is 15 residues long.

CDR3 coding DNA: TGTGCCAGCAGACCCCGACCGCTCGGAGAGACCCAGTACTTC. This encodes CASRPRPLGETQYF. The chain employs TRBV6-6 and TRBJ2-5; D gene unclear. Germline V gene sequence: CDR1 MNHNY, CDR2 SVGAGI (reference sequence). The CDR3 extends over 14 amino acids. The V and J ends lost 6 bases and 4 bases respectively, with 15 bases between them.

This rearrangement joins TRBV7-9 to TRBJ2-1, with D possibly TRBD2 on 6 matching bases. Near its end, the DNA agrees better with TRBJ2-7, so the J call may be wrong. Germline CDR1 SEHNR, CDR2 FQNEAQ (reference sequence). The CDR3 length is 15 residues. The CDR3 is CASSRSGGVYNEQYF. CDR3 bases: TGTGCCAGCAGCCGCAGCGGAGGGGTTTACAATGAGCAGTACTTC.

J is TRBJ2-2 and V is TRBV29-1, with D tentatively TRBD2 (7 bases). V was shortened by 0 bases and J by 2 bases, with 19 bases between the two germline ends. The CDR3 sequence is 18 residues long. Germline values: CDR1 SQVTM, CDR2 ANQGSEA. The chain's CDR3 is CSVEEEDSGGSNTGELFF. The CDR3 region has the DNA TGCAGCGTTGAAGAGGAGGACTCGGGGGGCTCAAACACCGGGGAGCTGTTTTTT.

The gene calls are TRBV7-9 and TRBJ1-1; D is perhaps TRBD1 (6 bases). Per the germline V gene, CDR1 is SEHNR and CDR2 is FQNEAQ (reference sequence). With 8 bases removed from V and 6 bases from J, the gap between germline ends came to 16 bases. This CDR3 comprises 13 residues. CDR3 nucleotide sequence: TGTGCCAGCCTGTCACAGGGCAATTCTGAAGCTTTCTTT. Amino acid sequence: CASLSQGNSEAFF.

The genes are TRBV14 and TRBJ2-1; D assignment may be TRBD1 or TRBD2 (6 bases each). This CDR3 has 19 residues. CDR1 is SGHDN and CDR2 is FVKESK in the germline V gene. Trimming removed 1 base at V and 6 bases at J, with 25 bases between. DNA of the CDR3: TGTGCCAGCAGCCAAGTCGGGGTCCGGGGGCAACAGGAACTCAATGAGCAGTTCTTC. Protein product: CASSQVGVRGQQELNEQFF.

This clonotype was picked up a small number of times. The CDR3 nucleotides are TGTGCCAGCAGAACCACCTGGGACCCGTCCCACAATGAGCAGTTCTTC. Protein: CASRTTWDPSHNEQFF. The chain joins TRBV6-2 or TRBV6-3 to TRBJ2-1; D possibly matches TRBD1 or TRBD2 (5 bases each). The germline gives CDR1 MNHEY, CDR2 SVGEGT. The CDR3 length is 16 residues. Trimming pared 6 bases from V and 5 bases from J, leaving 20 bases between.

This clonotype has more than one count but fewer than ten. The V gene is TRBV15, the J gene TRBJ2-7; TRBD1 matches at 9 bases. The J segment lost 3 bases and the V segment lost 5 bases, leaving 2 bases of the junction unmatched. Germline-derived CDR1 and CDR2 are LNHNV and YYDKDF (reference sequence). The CDR3 extends over 13 amino acids. CDR3: CATSQDRGYEQYF. The CDR3 nucleotides read TGTGCCACCAGCCAGGACAGGGGCTACGAGCAGTACTTC.

The chain recombines TRBV28 with TRBJ2-3, with D tentatively TRBD2 (5 bases). V was pared by 6 bases and J by 1 base, with 8 bases between. The germline V gene has CDR1 MDHEN and CDR2 SYDVKM. The CDR3 has 13 amino acids. The DNA of the CDR3 is TGTGCCAGCAGGAGCGGAGGCACAGATACGCAGTATTTT. Protein product: CASRSGGTDTQYF.